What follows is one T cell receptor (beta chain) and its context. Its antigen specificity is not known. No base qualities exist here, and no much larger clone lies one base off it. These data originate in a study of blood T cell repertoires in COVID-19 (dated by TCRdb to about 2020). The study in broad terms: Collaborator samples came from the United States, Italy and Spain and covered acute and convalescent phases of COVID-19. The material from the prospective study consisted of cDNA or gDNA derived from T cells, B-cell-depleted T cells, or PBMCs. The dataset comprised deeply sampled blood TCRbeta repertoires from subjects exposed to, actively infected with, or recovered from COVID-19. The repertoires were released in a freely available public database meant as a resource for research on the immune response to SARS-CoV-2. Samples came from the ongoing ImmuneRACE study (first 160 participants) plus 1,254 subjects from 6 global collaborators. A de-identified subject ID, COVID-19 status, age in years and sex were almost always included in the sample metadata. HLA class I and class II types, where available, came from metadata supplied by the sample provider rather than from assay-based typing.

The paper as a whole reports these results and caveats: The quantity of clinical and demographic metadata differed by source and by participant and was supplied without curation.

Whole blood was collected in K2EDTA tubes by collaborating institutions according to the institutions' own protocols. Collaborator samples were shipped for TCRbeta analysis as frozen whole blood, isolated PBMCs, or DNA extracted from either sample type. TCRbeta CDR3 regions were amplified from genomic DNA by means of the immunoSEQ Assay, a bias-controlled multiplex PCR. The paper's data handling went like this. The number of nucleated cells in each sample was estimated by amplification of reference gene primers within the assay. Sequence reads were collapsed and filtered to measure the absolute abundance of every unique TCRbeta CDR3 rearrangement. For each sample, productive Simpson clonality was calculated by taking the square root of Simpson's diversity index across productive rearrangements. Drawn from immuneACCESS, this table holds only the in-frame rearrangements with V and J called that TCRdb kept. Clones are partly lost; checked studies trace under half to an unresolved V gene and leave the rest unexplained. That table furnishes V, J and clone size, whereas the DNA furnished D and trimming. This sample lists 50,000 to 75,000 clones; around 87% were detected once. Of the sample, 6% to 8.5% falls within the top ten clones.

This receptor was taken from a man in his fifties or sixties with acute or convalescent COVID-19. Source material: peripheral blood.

The DNA sequence is given as TGTGCCAGCAGCCTAGGAAGCCGGGAACTTACCAATTCACCCCTCCACTTT. Its protein is CASSLGSRELTNSPLHF. The receptor chain draws on TRBV3-1 (or the pseudogene TRBV3-2) and TRBJ1-6, with no confidently assigned D gene. The V end loses 4 bases and the J end loses 7 bases, and a stretch of 20 bases separates them. The germline V gene (reference sequence) specifies LGHDT as CDR1 and YNNKEL as CDR2. Measured from the cysteine to the phenylalanine, the CDR3 is 17 residues long. The only DNA kept is the CDR3, 51 bases in frame from the first base.